These T cell receptor beta chains were read from a single sample in a study of cytomegalovirus exposure and HLA in healthy donors. Sequencing used immunoSEQ multiplex PCR; TCRdb keeps in-frame clones, though not all of them. The table includes 120,000 to 150,000 clones, about 70% detected once. The material sequenced was PBMCs. All receptors derive from a man aged 60 to 75 in good health and CMV-seronegative. Both conserved end residues are part of each CDR3. Each record gives: D gene, clone size, J gene, V gene, CDR3 DNA, CDR3 protein. A D gene is named only where the DNA matches it firmly. A row's size may be missing; if present it is once, few, many or a size class.

d_gene: TRBD1
abundance: once
j_gene: TRBJ2-5
v_gene: TRBV9
CDR3nt: TGTGCCAGCAGCTCCCGGGACAGGCAAGAGATGGCCCAGTACTTC
CDR3aa: CASSSRDRQEMAQYF

d_gene: -
abundance: -
j_gene: TRBJ2-7
v_gene: TRBV7-6
CDR3nt: TGTGCCAGCAGCTTAGGTGTCGCGTGGGAGCAGTACTTC
CDR3aa: CASSLGVAWEQYF

d_gene: TRBD1
abundance: few
j_gene: TRBJ1-5
v_gene: TRBV15
CDR3nt: TGTGCCACCAGCACCGACAGGGGCAATCAGCCCCAGCATTTT
CDR3aa: CATSTDRGNQPQHF

d_gene: -
abundance: -
j_gene: TRBJ2-5
v_gene: TRBV27
CDR3nt: TGTGCCAGCAGTTTAGGTAACAGCCCCCAAGAGACCCAGTACTTC
CDR3aa: CASSLGNSPQETQYF

d_gene: -
abundance: -
j_gene: TRBJ1-1
v_gene: TRBV6-6
CDR3nt: TGTGCCAGCAGCCCGAGGGGGACCATGAACACTGAAGCTTTCTTT
CDR3aa: CASSPRGTMNTEAFF

d_gene: TRBD1
abundance: -
j_gene: TRBJ2-1
v_gene: TRBV19
CDR3nt: TGTGCCAGTAATCTGACAGGGTTATATGAGCAGTTCTTC
CDR3aa: CASNLTGLYEQFF

d_gene: -
abundance: -
j_gene: TRBJ2-5
v_gene: TRBV5-4
CDR3nt: TGTGCCAGCAGCTTGGTTGGGGGCAGCACCCAGTACTTC
CDR3aa: CASSLVGGSTQYF

d_gene: TRBD1
abundance: -
j_gene: TRBJ2-7
v_gene: TRBV9
CDR3nt: TGTGCCAGCAGCGAGGGGACAGGGGTCTCCTACGAGCAGTACTTC
CDR3aa: CASSEGTGVSYEQYF

d_gene: -
abundance: once
j_gene: TRBJ2-1
v_gene: TRBV6-5
CDR3nt: TGTGCCAGCAGTTACAGGGGCAGCTCCTACAATGAGCAGTTCTTC
CDR3aa: CASSYRGSSYNEQFF

d_gene: TRBD2
abundance: -
j_gene: TRBJ2-7
v_gene: TRBV6-1
CDR3nt: TGTGCCAGCAGTGTCGGAAGCGGGGCTTTTCCCTACGAGCAGTACTTC
CDR3aa: CASSVGSGAFPYEQYF